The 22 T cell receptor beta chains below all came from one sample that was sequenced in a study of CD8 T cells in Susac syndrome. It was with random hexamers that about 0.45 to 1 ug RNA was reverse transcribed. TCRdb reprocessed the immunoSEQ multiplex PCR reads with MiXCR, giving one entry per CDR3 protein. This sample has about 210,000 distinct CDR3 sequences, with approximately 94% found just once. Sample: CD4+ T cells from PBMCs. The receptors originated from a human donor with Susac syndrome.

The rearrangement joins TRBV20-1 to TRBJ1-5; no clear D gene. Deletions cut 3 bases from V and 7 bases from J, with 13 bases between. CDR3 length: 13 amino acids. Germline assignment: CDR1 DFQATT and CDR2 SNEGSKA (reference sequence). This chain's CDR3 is CSASAGIEQPQHF. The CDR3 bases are TGCAGTGCTAGCGCCGGGATTGAGCAGCCCCAGCATTTT.

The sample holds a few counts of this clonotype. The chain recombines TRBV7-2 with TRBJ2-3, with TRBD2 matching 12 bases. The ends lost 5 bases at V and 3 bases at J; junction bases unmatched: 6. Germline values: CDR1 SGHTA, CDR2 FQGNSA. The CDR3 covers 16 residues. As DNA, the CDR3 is TGTGCCAGCAGCCCCGCTAGCGGGGGGGCGACAGATACGCAGTATTTT. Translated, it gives CASSPASGGATDTQYF.

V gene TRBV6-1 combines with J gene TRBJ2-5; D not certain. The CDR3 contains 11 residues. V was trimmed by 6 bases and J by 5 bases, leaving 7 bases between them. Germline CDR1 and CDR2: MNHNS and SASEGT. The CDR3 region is CASSELETQYF. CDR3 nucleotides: TGTGCCAGCAGCGAGCTGGAGACCCAGTACTTC.

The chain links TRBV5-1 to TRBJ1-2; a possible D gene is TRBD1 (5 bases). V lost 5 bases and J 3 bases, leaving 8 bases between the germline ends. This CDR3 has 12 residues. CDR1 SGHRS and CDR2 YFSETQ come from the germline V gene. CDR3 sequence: CASRRGDYGYTF. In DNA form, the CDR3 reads TGCGCCAGCAGAAGGGGAGACTATGGCTACACCTTC.

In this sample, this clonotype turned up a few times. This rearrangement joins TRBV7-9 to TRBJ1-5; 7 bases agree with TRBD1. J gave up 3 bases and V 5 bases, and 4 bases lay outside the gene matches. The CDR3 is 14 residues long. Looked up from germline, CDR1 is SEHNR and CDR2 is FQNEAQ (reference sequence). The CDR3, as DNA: TGTGCCAGCAGCCTGACAGGGATCAATCAGCCCCAGCATTTT. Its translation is CASSLTGINQPQHF.

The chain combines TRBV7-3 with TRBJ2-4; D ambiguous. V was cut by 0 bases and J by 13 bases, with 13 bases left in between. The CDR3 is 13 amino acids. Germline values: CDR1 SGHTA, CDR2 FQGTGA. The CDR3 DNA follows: TGTGCCAGCAGCTTAACGGTCCATTCTTTGCAGTACTTC. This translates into CASSLTVHSLQYF. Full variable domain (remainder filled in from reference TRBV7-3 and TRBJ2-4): GAGVSQTPSNKVTEKGKYVELRCDPISGHTALYWYRQSLGQGPEFLIYFQGTGAADDSGLPNDRFFAVRPEGSVSTLKIQRTERGDSAVYLCASSLTVHSLQYFGAGTRLSVL.

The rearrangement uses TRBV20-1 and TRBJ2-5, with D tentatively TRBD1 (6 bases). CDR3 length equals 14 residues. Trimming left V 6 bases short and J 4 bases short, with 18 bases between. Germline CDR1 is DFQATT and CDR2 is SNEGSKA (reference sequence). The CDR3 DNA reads TGCAGTGCCCCAGGGGCCAGCGGTTTAGAGACCCAGTACTTC. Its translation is CSAPGASGLETQYF.

The CDR3 bases are TGTGCCTGGAGTGCGGAGCGGATCAACATCTATGGCTACACCTTC. Translated, it gives CAWSAERINIYGYTF. V gene TRBV30 combines with J gene TRBJ1-2; D ambiguous. The V gene's germline CDR1 is GTSNPN and CDR2 SVGIG (reference sequence). The CDR3 spans 15 residues. V lost 1 base to trimming and J lost 4 bases, with 16 bases between them.

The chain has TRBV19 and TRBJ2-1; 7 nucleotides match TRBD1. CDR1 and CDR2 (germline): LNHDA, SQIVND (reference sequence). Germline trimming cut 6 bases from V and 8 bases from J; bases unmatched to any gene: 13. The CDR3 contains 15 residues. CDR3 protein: CASSTTGSEQDEQFF. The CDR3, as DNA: TGTGCCAGTAGCACGACAGGGTCAGAGCAGGATGAGCAGTTCTTC. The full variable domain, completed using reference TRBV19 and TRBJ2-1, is DGGITQSPKYLFRKEGQNVTLSCEQNLNHDAMYWYRQDPGQGLRLIYYSQIVNDFQKGDIAEGYSVSREKKESFPLTVTSAQKNPTAFYLCASSTTGSEQDEQFFGPGTRLTVL.

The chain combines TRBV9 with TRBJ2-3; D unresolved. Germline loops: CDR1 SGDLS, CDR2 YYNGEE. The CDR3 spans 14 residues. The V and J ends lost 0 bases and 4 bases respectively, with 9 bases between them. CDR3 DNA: TGTGCCAGCAGCGTAGCTTCTGTGGCAGATACGCAGTATTTT. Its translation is CASSVASVADTQYF.

CDR3 nucleotides: TGTGCCAGCAGCCGCCTTCCCTCCTACGAGCAGTACTTC. Translated: CASSRLPSYEQYF. J is TRBJ2-7 and V is TRBV6-5; D unclear. The CDR3 runs 13 residues. The V and J ends lost 6 bases and 0 bases respectively, with 9 bases between them. CDR1 MNHEY and CDR2 SVGAGI come from the germline V gene.

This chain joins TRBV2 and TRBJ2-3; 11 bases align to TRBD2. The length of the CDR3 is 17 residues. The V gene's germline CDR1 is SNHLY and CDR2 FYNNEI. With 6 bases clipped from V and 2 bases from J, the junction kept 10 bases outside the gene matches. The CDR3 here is CASSNPRTSGSTDTQYF. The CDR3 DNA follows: TGTGCCAGCAGCAATCCCCGGACTAGCGGGTCCACAGATACGCAGTATTTT.

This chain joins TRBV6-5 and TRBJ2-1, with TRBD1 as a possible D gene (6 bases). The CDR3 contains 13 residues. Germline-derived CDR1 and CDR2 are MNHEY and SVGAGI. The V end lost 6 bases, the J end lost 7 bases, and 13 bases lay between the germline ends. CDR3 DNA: TGTGCCAGCAGAGATACAGGGTCAAATGAGCAGTTCTTC. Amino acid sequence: CASRDTGSNEQFF.

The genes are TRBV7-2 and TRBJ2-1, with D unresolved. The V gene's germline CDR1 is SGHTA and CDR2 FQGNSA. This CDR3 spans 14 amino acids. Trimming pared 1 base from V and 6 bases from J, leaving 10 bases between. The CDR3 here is CASSLGAAPNEQFF. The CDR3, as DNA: TGTGCCAGCAGCTTAGGGGCGGCACCCAATGAGCAGTTCTTC. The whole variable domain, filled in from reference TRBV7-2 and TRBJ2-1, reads GAGVSQSPSNKVTEKGKDVELRCDPISGHTALYWYRQSLGQGLEFLIYFQGNSAPDKSGLPSDRFSAERTGGSVSTLTIQRTQQEDSAVYLCASSLGAAPNEQFFGPGTRLTVL.

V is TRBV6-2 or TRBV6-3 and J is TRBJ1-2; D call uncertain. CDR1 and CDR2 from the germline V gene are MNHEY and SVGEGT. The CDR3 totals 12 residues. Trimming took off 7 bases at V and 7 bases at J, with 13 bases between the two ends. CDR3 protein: CASTLPFGGYTF. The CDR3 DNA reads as TGTGCCAGCACCCTCCCATTTGGTGGCTACACCTTC.

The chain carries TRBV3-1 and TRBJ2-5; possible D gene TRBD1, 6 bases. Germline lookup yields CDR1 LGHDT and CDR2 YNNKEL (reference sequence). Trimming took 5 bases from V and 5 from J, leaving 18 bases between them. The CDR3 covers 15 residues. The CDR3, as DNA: TGTGCCAGCAGCGTACAGGGAAATGTGCACGAGACCCAGTACTTC. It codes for CASSVQGNVHETQYF.

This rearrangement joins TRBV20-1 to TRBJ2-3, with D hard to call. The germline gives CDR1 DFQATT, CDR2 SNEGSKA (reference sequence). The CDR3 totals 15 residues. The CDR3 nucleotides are TGCAGCCCTAATTTGAAGGCAATTAGCACAGATACGCAGTATTTT. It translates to CSPNLKAISTDTQYF.

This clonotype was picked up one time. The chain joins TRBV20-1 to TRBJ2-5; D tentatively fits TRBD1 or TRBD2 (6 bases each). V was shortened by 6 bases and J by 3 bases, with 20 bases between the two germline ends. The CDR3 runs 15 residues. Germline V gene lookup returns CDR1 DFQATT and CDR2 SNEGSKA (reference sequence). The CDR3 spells CSAPPIRRGEETQYF. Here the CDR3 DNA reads TGCAGTGCCCCCCCTATTCGGAGGGGGGAAGAGACCCAGTACTTC.

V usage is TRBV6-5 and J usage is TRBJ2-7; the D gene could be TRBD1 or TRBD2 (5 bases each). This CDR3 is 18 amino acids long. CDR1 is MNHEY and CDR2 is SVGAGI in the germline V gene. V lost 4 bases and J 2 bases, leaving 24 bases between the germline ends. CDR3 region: CASSFGSGQTSRPYEQYF. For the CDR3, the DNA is TGTGCCAGCAGTTTTGGATCGGGGCAGACCTCCAGACCCTACGAGCAGTACTTC.

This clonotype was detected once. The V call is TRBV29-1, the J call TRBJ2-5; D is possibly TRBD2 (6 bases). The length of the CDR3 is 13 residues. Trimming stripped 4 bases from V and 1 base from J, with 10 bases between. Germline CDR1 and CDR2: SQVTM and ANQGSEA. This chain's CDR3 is CSVGHSGQETQYF. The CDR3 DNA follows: TGCAGCGTTGGCCATAGCGGCCAAGAGACCCAGTACTTC. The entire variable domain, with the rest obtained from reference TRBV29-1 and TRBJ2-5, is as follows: SAVISQKPSRDICQRGTSLTIQCQVDSQVTMMFWYRQQPGQSLTLIATANQGSEATYESGFVIDKFPISRPNLTFSTLTVSNMSPEDSSIYLCSVGHSGQETQYFGPGTRLLVL.

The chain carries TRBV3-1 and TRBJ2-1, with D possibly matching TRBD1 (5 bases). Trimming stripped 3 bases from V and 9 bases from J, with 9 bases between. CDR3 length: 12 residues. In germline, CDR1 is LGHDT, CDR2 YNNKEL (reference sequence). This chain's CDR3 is CASSQGPGEQFF. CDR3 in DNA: TGTGCCAGCAGCCAGGGGCCTGGTGAGCAGTTCTTC.

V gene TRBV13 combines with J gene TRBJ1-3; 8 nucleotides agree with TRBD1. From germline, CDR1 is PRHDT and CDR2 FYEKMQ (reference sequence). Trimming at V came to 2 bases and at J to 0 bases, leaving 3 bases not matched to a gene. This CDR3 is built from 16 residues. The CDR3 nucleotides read TGTGCCAGCAGCTTACGACAGGGGCGCTCTGGAAACACCATATATTTT. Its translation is CASSLRQGRSGNTIYF. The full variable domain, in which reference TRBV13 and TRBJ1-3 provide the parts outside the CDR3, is AAGVIQSPRHLIKEKRETATLKCYPIPRHDTVYWYQQGPGQDPQFLISFYEKMQSDKGSIPDRFSAQQFSDYHSELNMSSLELGDSALYFCASSLRQGRSGNTIYFGEGSWLTVV.